Detailed here is one T cell receptor beta chain. Its antigen is still unknown. These data originate in a study of somatic mutations in cytotoxic T cells in rheumatoid arthritis. Looking at the study overall: Flow cytometric sorting isolated some V beta antibody-stained T-cell populations at nearly 100% purity, and among them were V beta1+ cells that underwent TCRB sequencing. The study, taken as a whole, reports: It was found that CD8+ T-cell clonality in rheumatoid arthritis patients did not differ significantly from that in age-matched healthy controls.

TCRdb's copy holds only in-frame clones and misses some; the assay was immunoSEQ multiplex PCR. The sample holds about 5,800 clones, 70% to 85% seen once. The CDR3 extends over 16 amino acids. V shed 5 bases and J shed 3 bases, with 19 bases lying between them. Germline CDR1 reads MDHEN; CDR2 reads SYDVKM. The TCR originated in a woman in her forties or fifties with rheumatoid arthritis. Material for sequencing was CD8+ T cells sorted from blood. The J gene is TRBJ1-2, the V gene TRBV28; D not resolved. The CDR3 loop reads CASSGLRAPLHYGYTF. CDR3 nucleotide sequence: TGTGCCAGCAGTGGGCTGAGGGCACCTCTCCACTATGGCTACACCTTC.